A selection of T cell receptor beta chains follows, all from one sample in a study of cytomegalovirus exposure and HLA in healthy donors. Method: immunoSEQ multiplex PCR; TCRdb's copy keeps in-frame clones and lacks some. The sample shows about 85,000 clones, 80% of them seen only once. The source material was PBMCs. These TCRs come from a man aged 50 to 59 in good health and CMV-seropositive. Both conserved end residues are part of each CDR3. Fields, in order: V gene, D gene, clone size, J gene, CDR3 length, CDR3 DNA, CDR3 protein. D genes are given only for firm matches. Expanded clones get a size class; other rows say once, few or many, or leave the size out.

v_call: TRBV18
d_call: .
clone_size: .
j_call: TRBJ2-1
cdr3_length: 13
cdr3_nt: TGTGCCAGCTCACCCGGACAGTACAATGAGCAGTTCTTC
cdr3_aa: CASSPGQYNEQFF

v_call: TRBV2
d_call: .
clone_size: .
j_call: TRBJ1-2
cdr3_length: 15
cdr3_nt: TGTGCCAGCAGCGAACAAACTCAGGGGTTCTATGGCTACACCTTC
cdr3_aa: CASSEQTQGFYGYTF

v_call: TRBV10-3
d_call: .
clone_size: few
j_call: TRBJ1-3
cdr3_length: 12
cdr3_nt: TGTGCCATCAGGGCCTCTGGAAACACCATATATTTT
cdr3_aa: CAIRASGNTIYF

v_call: TRBV7-9
d_call: .
clone_size: few
j_call: TRBJ1-2
cdr3_length: 11
cdr3_nt: TGTTCCAGCAGCTTAGCCGGGAGCTACACCTTC
cdr3_aa: CSSSLAGSYTF

v_call: TRBV5-4
d_call: .
clone_size: .
j_call: TRBJ1-1
cdr3_length: 17
cdr3_nt: TGTGCCAGCAGCTCCGGGGGGGGAGGGGGGATGGACACTGAAGCTTTCTTT
cdr3_aa: CASSSGGGGGMDTEAFF

v_call: TRBV29-1
d_call: .
clone_size: .
j_call: TRBJ2-3
cdr3_length: 12
cdr3_nt: TGCAGCGTTGAAGCCGGCACAGATACGCAGTATTTT
cdr3_aa: CSVEAGTDTQYF

v_call: TRBV25-1
d_call: .
clone_size: .
j_call: TRBJ2-7
cdr3_length: 14
cdr3_nt: TGTGCCAGCAGTTTGGCGGGGCAGGTCTACGAGCAGTACTTC
cdr3_aa: CASSLAGQVYEQYF

v_call: TRBV7-2
d_call: .
clone_size: many
j_call: TRBJ2-7
cdr3_length: 15
cdr3_nt: TGTGCCAGCAGCGTGGACAGATACATCTCCTACGAGCAGTACTTC
cdr3_aa: CASSVDRYISYEQYF

v_call: TRBV5-1
d_call: TRBD1
clone_size: .
j_call: TRBJ2-2
cdr3_length: 14
cdr3_nt: TGCGCCAGCAGCTCAACAGGGGGCATCGGGGAGCTGTTTTTT
cdr3_aa: CASSSTGGIGELFF

v_call: TRBV19
d_call: TRBD1
clone_size: few
j_call: TRBJ1-3
cdr3_length: 13
cdr3_nt: TGTGCCAGTAGACGGGGACAGGAGAACACCATATATTTT
cdr3_aa: CASRRGQENTIYF

v_call: TRBV5-1
d_call: TRBD1
clone_size: .
j_call: TRBJ2-5
cdr3_length: 17
cdr3_nt: TGCGCCAGCAGCTTGGCCCTCGGACAGGTGATACAAGAGACCCAGTACTTC
cdr3_aa: CASSLALGQVIQETQYF

v_call: TRBV19
d_call: TRBD2
clone_size: .
j_call: TRBJ2-3
cdr3_length: 15
cdr3_nt: TGTGCCACTAACCGTCGCGGGAGTCTTGGAGATACGCAGTATTTT
cdr3_aa: CATNRRGSLGDTQYF

v_call: TRBV5-1
d_call: TRBD2
clone_size: .
j_call: TRBJ2-7
cdr3_length: 14
cdr3_nt: TGCGCCAGCAGACTCGAGCGGGAGGTCGGGGAGCAGTACTTC
cdr3_aa: CASRLEREVGEQYF

v_call: TRBV5-4
d_call: .
clone_size: few
j_call: TRBJ2-5
cdr3_length: 16
cdr3_nt: TGTGCCAGCAGCTTTGGCGGCAGACCATACCAAGAGACCCAGTACTTC
cdr3_aa: CASSFGGRPYQETQYF

v_call: TRBV27
d_call: .
clone_size: .
j_call: TRBJ2-7
cdr3_length: 16
cdr3_nt: TGTGCCAGCAGTTTACTGGCGGGACCGAAAACCTACGAGCAGTACTTC
cdr3_aa: CASSLLAGPKTYEQYF

v_call: TRBV13
d_call: TRBD2
clone_size: .
j_call: TRBJ2-3
cdr3_length: 14
cdr3_nt: TGTGCCAGCAGTTGGACTAGCGTCTCAGATACGCAGTATTTT
cdr3_aa: CASSWTSVSDTQYF

v_call: TRBV11-2
d_call: TRBD2
clone_size: .
j_call: TRBJ2-5
cdr3_length: 17
cdr3_nt: TGTGCCAGCAGCTTGGAACCTAGCGGGATGGGGTCGGAGACCCAGTACTTC
cdr3_aa: CASSLEPSGMGSETQYF

v_call: TRBV9
d_call: TRBD2
clone_size: .
j_call: TRBJ2-5
cdr3_length: 18
cdr3_nt: TGTGCCAGCAGCGTATCAGGTTTGGCTAGCGGGAGTAGAGAGACCCAGTACTTC
cdr3_aa: CASSVSGLASGSRETQYF

v_call: TRBV5-6
d_call: .
clone_size: .
j_call: TRBJ1-2
cdr3_length: 13
cdr3_nt: TGTGCCAGCAGTCCAGGGACTAACTATGGCTACACCTTC
cdr3_aa: CASSPGTNYGYTF

v_call: TRBV7-2
d_call: TRBD1
clone_size: .
j_call: TRBJ1-1
cdr3_length: 15
cdr3_nt: TGTGCCAGCAGCTTCCCTGGGACAGTGAACACTGAAGCTTTCTTT
cdr3_aa: CASSFPGTVNTEAFF

v_call: TRBV30
d_call: .
clone_size: .
j_call: TRBJ2-5
cdr3_length: 13
cdr3_nt: TGTGCCTGGACTGGTGCTAGCCTAGAGACCCAGTACTTC
cdr3_aa: CAWTGASLETQYF

v_call: TRBV5-4
d_call: TRBD2
clone_size: medium-sized
j_call: TRBJ2-1
cdr3_length: 13
cdr3_nt: TGTGCCAGCACTAGCGGGAGGGCCCCTGAGCAGTTCTTC
cdr3_aa: CASTSGRAPEQFF

v_call: TRBV28
d_call: TRBD1
clone_size: .
j_call: TRBJ1-2
cdr3_length: 14
cdr3_nt: TGTGCCAGCAGTGAGACAGGGGGTAAGGGTGGCTACACCTTC
cdr3_aa: CASSETGGKGGYTF

v_call: TRBV19
d_call: TRBD1
clone_size: once
j_call: TRBJ1-1
cdr3_length: 13
cdr3_nt: TGTGCCAGTAAGGACAGGGGGAACACTGAAGCTTTCTTT
cdr3_aa: CASKDRGNTEAFF

v_call: TRBV2
d_call: .
clone_size: .
j_call: TRBJ2-6
cdr3_length: 15
cdr3_nt: TGTGCCAGCAGTTCACAGGGAACTGGGGCCAACGTCCTGACTTTC
cdr3_aa: CASSSQGTGANVLTF